Presented here are 12 T cell receptor beta chains from one specimen sequenced in a study of cytomegalovirus exposure and HLA in healthy donors. The PCR contained 60 Vbeta and 13 Jbeta primers. Method: immunoSEQ multiplex PCR; TCRdb's copy keeps in-frame clones and lacks some. The sample holds about 160,000 clones, roughly 79% seen once. What was sequenced was PBMCs. These receptor sequences come from a woman in her 50s in good health and CMV-seropositive.

The chain uses TRBV2 and TRBJ2-1, with a tentative D call TRBD2 (6 bases). The V gene lost 4 bases and the J gene lost 10 bases, with 14 bases spanning the gap. The CDR3 extends over 13 amino acids. Germline CDR1 is SNHLY and CDR2 is FYNNEI. Here the CDR3 DNA reads TGTGCCAGCAGTGGGGGGAGGATACCAGAGCAGTTCTTC. Translation: CASSGGRIPEQFF.

V gene TRBV4-1 combines with J gene TRBJ2-5; D might be TRBD2 (5 bases). The CDR3 length is 16 residues. Trimming shortened V by 2 bases and J by 5 bases, and 18 bases separated the two germline ends. From germline, CDR1 is MGHRA and CDR2 YSYEKL. The CDR3 reads CASSQPSGEFVETQYF. The CDR3 DNA reads TGCGCCAGCAGCCAACCCTCTGGGGAGTTTGTGGAGACCCAGTACTTC.

V and J are TRBV6-6 and TRBJ1-1; 9 bases match TRBD1. The V segment lost 7 bases and the J segment 11 bases; nucleotides outside the gene matches: 11. Germline V lookup: CDR1 MNHNY, CDR2 SVGAGI (reference sequence). This CDR3 has 13 residues. Written as DNA, the CDR3 is TGTGCCAGCATGACCACAGGGGGCCGAGAGGCTTTCTTT. This codes for CASMTTGGREAFF.

The chain combines TRBV4-1 with TRBJ1-2; the match to TRBD1 covers 9 bases. CDR3 size: 17 residues. The V gene's germline CDR1 is MGHRA and CDR2 YSYEKL. V dropped 2 bases and J dropped 0; count of bases not matched to a gene: 7. The DNA for the CDR3 is TGCGCCAGCAGCCAAAACTGGGACAGGGCCGCTAACTATGGCTACACCTTC. This codes for CASSQNWDRAANYGYTF.

This clone was seen a few times. V usage is TRBV5-5 and J usage is TRBJ2-7; TRBD1 might be the D (6 bases). The CDR3 runs 14 residues. The V end was cut by 5 bases, the J end by 5 bases, with 17 bases between. The germline V gene encodes CDR1 SGHKS and CDR2 YYEKEE (reference sequence). CDR3 in amino acids: CASSQQQGMNEQYF. The CDR3 DNA reads as TGTGCCAGCAGTCAACAACAGGGCATGAACGAGCAGTACTTC. The full variable domain, with the rest looked up from reference TRBV5-5 and TRBJ2-7, is DAGVTQSPTHLIKTRGQQVTLRCSPISGHKSVSWYQQVLGQGPQFIFQYYEKEERGRGNFPDRFSARQFPNYSSELNVNALLLGDSALYLCASSQQQGMNEQYFGPGTRLTVT.

V gene TRBV21-1 combines with J gene TRBJ1-2; the table names TRBD1, a call not compared with the DNA. TRBV21-1 is a pseudogene. CDR3 length: 16 amino acids. This chain's CDR3 is CASSKGRTGASYGYTF. The CDR3, as DNA: TGTGCCAGCAGCAAAGGACGGACAGGTGCCTCCTATGGCTACACCTTC.

Only a few counts were recorded for this clone. V gene TRBV10-3 combines with J gene TRBJ2-7; the match to TRBD1 covers 7 bases. Per the germline V gene, CDR1 is ENHRY and CDR2 is SYGVKD. The CDR3 totals 17 residues. J was trimmed by 3 bases and V by 0 bases; bases with no gene match: 11. For the CDR3, the DNA is TGTGCCATCAGTGAGTCCTCCACTGACAGGGTCAACTACGAGCAGTACTTC. It is translated as CAISESSTDRVNYEQYF.

The chain combines TRBV6-1 with TRBJ2-5, with a possible D match to TRBD2 (6 bases). V shed 2 bases and J shed 5 bases, with 15 bases lying between them. Germline V gene lookup returns CDR1 MNHNS and CDR2 SASEGT. The CDR3 extends over 15 amino acids. The CDR3 DNA is TGTGCCAGCAGTGAAAGACGCTTTGGAGGGGAGACCCAGTACTTC. Encoded protein: CASSERRFGGETQYF.

J is TRBJ1-1 and V is TRBV19; TRBD1 is a possible D gene (5 bases). CDR1 and CDR2 from the germline V gene are LNHDA and SQIVND (reference sequence). V was clipped by 7 bases and J by 5 bases, with 17 bases between them. This CDR3 has 14 residues. The CDR3 region is CASKAGHRWTEAFF. The CDR3 DNA reads TGTGCCAGTAAGGCAGGGCATAGGTGGACTGAAGCTTTCTTT.

V gene TRBV11-3 combines with J gene TRBJ2-3, with 8 bases that match TRBD1. Germline V lookup: CDR1 SGHNT, CDR2 YENEEA. This CDR3 is built from 15 residues. The J segment lost 3 bases and the V segment lost 3 bases, leaving 5 bases of the junction unmatched. CDR3 in DNA: TGTGCCAGCAGCTTGTCTTACAGGGGGACAGATACGCAGTATTTT. Its translation: CASSLSYRGTDTQYF.

The CDR3 is CASQRGSYEQYF. CDR3 nucleotide sequence: TGTGCCAGTCAACGGGGCTCCTACGAGCAGTACTTC. The rearrangement joins TRBV2 to TRBJ2-7; D may be TRBD2 (5 bases). Trimming took 9 bases from V and 0 from J, leaving 9 bases between them. Germline V gives CDR1 SNHLY, CDR2 FYNNEI. CDR3 length: 12 amino acids.

The J gene is TRBJ2-7, the V gene TRBV6-1, with TRBD1 as a possible D gene (6 bases). The V gene's germline CDR1 is MNHNS and CDR2 SASEGT. The V and J ends lost 7 bases and 5 bases respectively, with 21 bases between them. The CDR3 length is 15 residues. The CDR3 DNA reads as TGTGCCAGCAACCTAAGAACAGGGATCCTTAACGAGCAGTACTTC. Protein: CASNLRTGILNEQYF.